This T cell receptor (beta chain) was captured by sequencing in a study of blood T cell repertoires in COVID-19. Study background: Researchers got acute and convalescent COVID-19 samples from the United States, Italy and Spain. Sources were T cells, B-cell-depleted T cells, or PBMCs; the material itself was cDNA or gDNA.

V lost 7 bases to trimming and J lost 0 bases, with 16 bases between them. The CDR3 has 15 amino acids. CDR1 and CDR2 from the germline V gene are MDHEN and SYDVKM. In the original analysis: Reference gene primer amplification gave nucleated cell count estimates. Only in-frame clones appear in the TCRdb table, and some are missing; sequencing was by immunoSEQ multiplex PCR. The V and J calls and clone size come from that table; D and trimming were worked out from the DNA. The sample shows more than 110,000 clones, about 80% of them seen only once. This sequence originates from a human donor in a cohort sampled during active COVID-19. The sample was peripheral blood. The J gene is TRBJ2-7, the V gene TRBV28, with D perhaps matching TRBD2 (6 bases). The CDR3 DNA reads as TGTGCCAGCAAGCCGATTCGGGGGATCTCCTACGAGCAGTACTTC. Its translation is CASKPIRGISYEQYF. The whole variable domain, filled in from reference TRBV28 and TRBJ2-7, reads DVKVTQSSRYLVKRTGEKVFLECVQDMDHENMFWYRQDPGLGLRLIYFSYDVKMKEKGDIPEGYSVSREKKERFSLILESASTNQTSMYLCASKPIRGISYEQYFGPGTRLTVT.